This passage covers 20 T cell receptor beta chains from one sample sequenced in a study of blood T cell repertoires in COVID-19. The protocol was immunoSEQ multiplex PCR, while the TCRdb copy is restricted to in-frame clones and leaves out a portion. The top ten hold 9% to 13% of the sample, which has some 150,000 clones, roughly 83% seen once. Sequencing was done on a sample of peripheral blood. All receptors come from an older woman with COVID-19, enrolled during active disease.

In DNA, the CDR3 is TGTGCCAGTAGTATAGATCGCAGTCGCATGAACACTGAAGCTTTCTTT. Its translation is CASSIDRSRMNTEAFF. The chain couples TRBV19 to TRBJ1-1; D is ambiguous. V was cut by 0 bases and J by 0 bases, with 11 bases left in between. This CDR3 spans 16 amino acids. Germline V gene data show CDR1 as LNHDA and CDR2 as SQIVND (reference sequence). The full variable domain, in which reference TRBV19 and TRBJ1-1 provide the parts outside the CDR3, is DGGITQSPKYLFRKEGQNVTLSCEQNLNHDAMYWYRQDPGQGLRLIYYSQIVNDFQKGDIAEGYSVSREKKESFPLTVTSAQKNPTAFYLCASSIDRSRMNTEAFFGQGTRLTVV.

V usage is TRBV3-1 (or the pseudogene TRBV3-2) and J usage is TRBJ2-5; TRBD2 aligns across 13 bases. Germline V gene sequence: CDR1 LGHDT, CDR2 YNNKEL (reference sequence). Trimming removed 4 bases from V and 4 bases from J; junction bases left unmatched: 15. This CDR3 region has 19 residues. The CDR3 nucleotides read TGTGCCAGCAGCCTCCCACCGGGACTAGCGGGGAGTCGGGGAGAGACCCAGTACTTC. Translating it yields CASSLPPGLAGSRGETQYF.

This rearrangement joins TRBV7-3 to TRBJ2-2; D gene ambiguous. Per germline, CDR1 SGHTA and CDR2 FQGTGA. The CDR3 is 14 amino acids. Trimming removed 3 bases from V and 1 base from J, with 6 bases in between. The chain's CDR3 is CASSFFVNTGELFF. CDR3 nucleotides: TGTGCCAGCAGCTTCTTCGTGAACACCGGGGAGCTGTTTTTT.

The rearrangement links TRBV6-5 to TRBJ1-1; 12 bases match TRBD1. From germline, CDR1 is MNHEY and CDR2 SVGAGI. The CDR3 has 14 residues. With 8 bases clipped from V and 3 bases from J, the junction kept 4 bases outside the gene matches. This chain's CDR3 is CASRDRGHYTEAFF. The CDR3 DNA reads TGTGCCAGCCGGGACAGGGGGCATTACACTGAAGCTTTCTTT.

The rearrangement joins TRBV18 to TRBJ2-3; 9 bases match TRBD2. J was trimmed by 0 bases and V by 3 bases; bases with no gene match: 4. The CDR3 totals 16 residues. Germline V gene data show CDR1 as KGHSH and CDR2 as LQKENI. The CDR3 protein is CASSPGTSGSTDTQYF. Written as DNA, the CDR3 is TGTGCCAGCTCACCGGGAACTAGCGGGAGCACAGATACGCAGTATTTT.

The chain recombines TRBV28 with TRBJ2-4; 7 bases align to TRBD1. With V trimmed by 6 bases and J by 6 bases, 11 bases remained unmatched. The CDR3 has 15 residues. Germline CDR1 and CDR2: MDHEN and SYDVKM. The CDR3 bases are TGTGCCAGCAGATTACAGGGGCCCAACAGAAACATTCAGTACTTC. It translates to CASRLQGPNRNIQYF.

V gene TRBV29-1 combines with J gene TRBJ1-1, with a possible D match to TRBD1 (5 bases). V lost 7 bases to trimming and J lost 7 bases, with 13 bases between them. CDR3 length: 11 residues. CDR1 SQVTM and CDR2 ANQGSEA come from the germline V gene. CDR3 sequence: CSAGSGYEAFF. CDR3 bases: TGCAGCGCAGGATCAGGGTATGAAGCTTTCTTT.

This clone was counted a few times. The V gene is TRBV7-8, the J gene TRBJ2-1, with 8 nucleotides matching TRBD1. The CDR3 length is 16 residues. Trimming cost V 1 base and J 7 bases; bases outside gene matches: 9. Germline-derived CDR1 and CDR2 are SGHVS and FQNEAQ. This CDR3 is CASSLGVRGQTNEQFF. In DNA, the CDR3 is TGTGCCAGCAGCTTAGGGGTCAGGGGGCAAACTAATGAGCAGTTCTTC.

CDR3 bases: TGTGCCAGCAGCTTATACAGCGGATTCCTTGGGAATGAGCAGTTCTTC. Translation: CASSLYSGFLGNEQFF. The V and J genes are TRBV5-6 and TRBJ2-1; TRBD2 might be the D (5 bases). There are 16 residues in the CDR3. CDR1 SGHDT and CDR2 YYEEEE come from the germline V gene. The germline V and J ends were trimmed by 2 bases and 7 bases, with 19 bases remaining between them.

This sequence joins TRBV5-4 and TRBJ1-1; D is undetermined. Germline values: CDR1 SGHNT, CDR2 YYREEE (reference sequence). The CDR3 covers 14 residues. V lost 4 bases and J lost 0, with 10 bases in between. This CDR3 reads CASSRPGMNTEAFF. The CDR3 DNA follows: TGTGCCAGCAGCCGGCCGGGGATGAACACTGAAGCTTTCTTT.

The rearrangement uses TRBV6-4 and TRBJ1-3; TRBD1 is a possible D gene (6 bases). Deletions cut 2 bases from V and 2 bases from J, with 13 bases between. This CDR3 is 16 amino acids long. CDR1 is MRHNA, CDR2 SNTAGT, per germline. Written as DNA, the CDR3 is TGTGCCAGCAGTGACACTACAGGGACCACTGGAAACACCATATATTTT. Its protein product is CASSDTTGTTGNTIYF.

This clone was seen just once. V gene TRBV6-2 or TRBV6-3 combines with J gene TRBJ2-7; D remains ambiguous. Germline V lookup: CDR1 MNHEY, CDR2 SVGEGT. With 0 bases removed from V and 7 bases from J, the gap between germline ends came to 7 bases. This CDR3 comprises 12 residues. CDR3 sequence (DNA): TGTGCCAGCAGTTACTCGAGGAGAGAGCAGTACTTC. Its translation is CASSYSRREQYF.

CDR3 protein: CASSLQTGFISNQPQHF. For the CDR3, the DNA is TGTGCCAGCAGTTTGCAAACAGGGTTTATTAGCAATCAGCCCCAGCATTTT. The rearrangement links TRBV28 to TRBJ1-5; D may be TRBD1 (6 bases). Germline V lookup: CDR1 MDHEN, CDR2 SYDVKM. V was trimmed by 3 bases and J by 0 bases, leaving 15 bases between them. This CDR3 region has 17 residues. The whole variable domain, remainder taken from reference TRBV28 and TRBJ1-5, is DVKVTQSSRYLVKRTGEKVFLECVQDMDHENMFWYRQDPGLGLRLIYFSYDVKMKEKGDIPEGYSVSREKKERFSLILESASTNQTSMYLCASSLQTGFISNQPQHFGDGTRLSIL.

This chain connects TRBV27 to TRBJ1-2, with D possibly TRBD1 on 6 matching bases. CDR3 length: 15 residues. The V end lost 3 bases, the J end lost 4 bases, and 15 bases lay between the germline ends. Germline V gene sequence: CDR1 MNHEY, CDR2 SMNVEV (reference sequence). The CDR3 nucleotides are TGTGCCAGCAGTTTTTCTCCAGGACAGCCCTATGGCTACACCTTC. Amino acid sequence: CASSFSPGQPYGYTF.

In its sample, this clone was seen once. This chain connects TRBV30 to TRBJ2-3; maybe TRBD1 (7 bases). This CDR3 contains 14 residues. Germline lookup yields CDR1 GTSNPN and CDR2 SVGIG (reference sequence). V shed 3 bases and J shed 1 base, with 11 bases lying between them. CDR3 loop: CAWRRDRGTDTQYF. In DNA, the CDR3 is TGTGCCTGGAGGCGGGACAGAGGCACAGATACGCAGTATTTT.

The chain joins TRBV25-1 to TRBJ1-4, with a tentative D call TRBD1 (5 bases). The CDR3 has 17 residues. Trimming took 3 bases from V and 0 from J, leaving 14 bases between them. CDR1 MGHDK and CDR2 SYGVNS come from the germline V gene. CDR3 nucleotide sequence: TGTGCCAGCAGTGAGTCCCCAGGGAGGCCAACTAATGAAAAACTGTTTTTT. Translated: CASSESPGRPTNEKLFF.

CDR3 region: CASSTDILSGNTIYF. The CDR3 DNA sequence: TGTGCCAGCTCAACGGACATCCTCTCTGGAAACACCATATATTTT. V usage is TRBV18 and J usage is TRBJ1-3, with D perhaps TRBD1 (5 bases). The V gene lost 5 bases and the J gene lost 0 bases, with 11 bases spanning the gap. Germline V gene lookup returns CDR1 KGHSH and CDR2 LQKENI. This CDR3 contains 15 residues.

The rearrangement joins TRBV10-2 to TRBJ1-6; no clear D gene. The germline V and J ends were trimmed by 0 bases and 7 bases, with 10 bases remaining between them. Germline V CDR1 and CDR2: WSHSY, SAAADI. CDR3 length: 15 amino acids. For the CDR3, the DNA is TGCGCCAGCAGTGAGTCAAGACAAAAAAATTCACCCCTCCACTTT. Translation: CASSESRQKNSPLHF.

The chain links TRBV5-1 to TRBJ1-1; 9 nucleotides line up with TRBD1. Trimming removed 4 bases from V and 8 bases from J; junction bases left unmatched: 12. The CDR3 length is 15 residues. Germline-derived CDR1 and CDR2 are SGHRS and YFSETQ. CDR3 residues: CASSPGQGMTGEAFF. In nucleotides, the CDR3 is TGCGCCAGCAGCCCGGGACAGGGAATGACTGGGGAAGCTTTCTTT.

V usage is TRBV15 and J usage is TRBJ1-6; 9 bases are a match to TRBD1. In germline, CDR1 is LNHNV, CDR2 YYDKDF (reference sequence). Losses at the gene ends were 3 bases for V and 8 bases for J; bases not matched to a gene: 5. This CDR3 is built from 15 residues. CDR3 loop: CATSRETGGHSPLHF. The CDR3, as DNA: TGTGCCACCAGCAGGGAAACAGGGGGCCATTCACCCCTCCACTTT. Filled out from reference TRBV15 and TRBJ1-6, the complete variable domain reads DAMVIQNPRYQVTQFGKPVTLSCSQTLNHNVMYWYQQKSSQAPKLLFHYYDKDFNNEADTPDNFQSRRPNTSFCFLDIRSPGLGDTAMYLCATSRETGGHSPLHFGNGTRLTVT.